The rows below give T cell receptor beta chains drawn from one sample of a study of blood T cell repertoires in COVID-19. Assay: immunoSEQ multiplex PCR; the TCRdb copy retains only in-frame clones and omits some. The table has under 200,000 clones, around 89% seen once; the top ten hold approximately 8.2%. Sequencing was carried out using PBMCs or T cells enriched from blood (not recorded which). All receptors derive from a woman between 18 and 30 years old who had recovered from COVID-19. The conserved cysteine and the conserved F or W are not part of the CDR3 here.

v_call	j_call	cdr3_aa
TRBV15	TRBJ2-5	ATSRDMETQY
TRBV7-9	TRBJ2-5	ASSLSRGSDQETQY
TRBV6-5	TRBJ2-3	ASSPSGGTDTQY
TRBV12-3/TRBV12-4	TRBJ1-1	ASSLGSEAF
TRBV29-1	TRBJ2-7	SARGKLNYEQY
TRBV28	TRBJ1-1	ASSLGTPFPEAF
TRBV28	TRBJ1-5	ASSRVLQGNQPQH
TRBV19	TRBJ2-5	ASSSEISGGLKTQY
TRBV4-2	TRBJ2-3	ASSQEGGGASTDTQY
TRBV4-1	TRBJ2-7	ASSQRDRETYEQY
TRBV13	TRBJ1-1	ASSFLQNTEAF
TRBV4-1	TRBJ2-3	ASSQDIRGGWDTQY
TRBV19	TRBJ2-2	ASSIDGTGVGELF
TRBV5-5	TRBJ1-2	ASSLEEPGPSYGYT
TRBV5-8	TRBJ2-4	ASTQGSGTKNIQY
TRBV19	TRBJ2-7	ASSETLAGGYEQY
TRBV6-5	TRBJ2-1	ASRPGRGGYNEQF
TRBV12-3/TRBV12-4	TRBJ2-2	ASTGDTGELF
TRBV5-5	TRBJ2-7	ASTPGLPGQPIYEQY
TRBV4-1	TRBJ1-3	ASSQDIGSGNTIY
TRBV5-1	TRBJ2-5	ASSTEETQY
TRBV9	TRBJ2-5	ASSPGLGETQY
TRBV19	TRBJ1-3	ASNPGIGNTIY
TRBV12-3/TRBV12-4	TRBJ2-1	ASSPGGGNEQF
TRBV28	TRBJ1-1	ASSPWTGGTEAF
TRBV28	TRBJ1-4	ASSFGGTEKLF
TRBV5-5	TRBJ2-7	ASSPRGQRSLGEQY
TRBV7-9	TRBJ2-1	ASSPGGANEQF